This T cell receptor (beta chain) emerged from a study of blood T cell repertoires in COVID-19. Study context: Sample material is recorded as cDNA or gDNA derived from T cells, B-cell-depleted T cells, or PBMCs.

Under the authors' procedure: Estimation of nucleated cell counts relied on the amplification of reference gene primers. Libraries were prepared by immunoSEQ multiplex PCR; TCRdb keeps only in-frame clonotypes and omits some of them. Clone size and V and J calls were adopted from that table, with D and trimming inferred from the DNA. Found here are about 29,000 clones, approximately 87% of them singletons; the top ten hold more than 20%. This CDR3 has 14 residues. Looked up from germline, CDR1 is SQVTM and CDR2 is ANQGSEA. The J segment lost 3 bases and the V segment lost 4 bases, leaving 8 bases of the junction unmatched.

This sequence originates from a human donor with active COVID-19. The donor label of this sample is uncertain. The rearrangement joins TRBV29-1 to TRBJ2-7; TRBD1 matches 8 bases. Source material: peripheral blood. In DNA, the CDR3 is TGCAGCGTTGGACGGACAGGGAGGAGCTACGAGCAGTACTTC. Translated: CSVGRTGRSYEQYF.